Presented here are 11 T cell receptor beta chains from one specimen sequenced in a study of patients and donors after allogeneic stem cell transplantation. Using its own MiXCR run on the RT-PCR reads, TCRdb lists one record per CDR3 protein. The sample holds about 110,000 distinct CDR3 sequences, less than 45% seen once. The sequenced sample was blood, either unsorted or a sorted T cell fraction (not recorded which). These receptors all come from a human donor who was either an allogeneic HSCT recipient or a stem cell or donor lymphocyte infusion donor (not recorded which). It is not recorded whose cells these are; they may come from a transplant donor.

Many counts were recorded for this clonotype. The chain employs TRBV20-1 and TRBJ1-6, with D possibly TRBD1 on 6 matching bases. V was pared by 2 bases and J by 9 bases, with 11 bases between. The germline gives CDR1 DFQATT, CDR2 SNEGSKA (reference sequence). The CDR3 covers 13 residues. The CDR3 DNA sequence: TGCAGTGCTAGATGGGGGCAGGGTTCACCCCTCCACTTT. Protein product: CSARWGQGSPLHF.

A few counts support this clonotype. This chain connects TRBV27 to TRBJ2-7; D call uncertain. Per germline, CDR1 MNHEY and CDR2 SMNVEV (reference sequence). The CDR3 totals 14 residues. The V end lost 5 bases, the J end lost 0 bases, and 11 bases lay between the germline ends. This CDR3 reads CASSRGLSSYEQYF. The CDR3 DNA follows: TGTGCCAGCAGTCGCGGCTTGAGCTCCTACGAGCAGTACTTC.

This clonotype was detected only a few times. This sequence joins TRBV6-5 and TRBJ1-2; 7 nucleotides match TRBD1. Per the germline V gene, CDR1 is MNHEY and CDR2 is SVGAGI. CDR3 length: 15 amino acids. The V and J ends lost 3 bases and 3 bases, in that order; junction bases with no gene match: 7. CDR3: CASSYLAGGDYGYTF. The CDR3 nucleotides are TGTGCCAGCAGTTATTTAGCAGGGGGTGACTATGGCTACACCTTC.

The table lists this clonotype with a few counts. CDR3 amino acids: CSASLPGRDNSPLHF. CDR3 nucleotides: TGCAGTGCTAGTTTGCCAGGGAGGGATAATTCACCCCTCCACTTT. This chain joins TRBV20-1 and TRBJ1-6; tentative D call: TRBD1 (5 bases). Trimming removed 3 bases at V and 5 bases at J, with 14 bases between. Germline assignment: CDR1 DFQATT and CDR2 SNEGSKA (reference sequence). CDR3 length: 15 residues.

The chain recombines TRBV7-2 with TRBJ1-2; no reliable D call. Trimming left V 5 bases short and J 4 bases short, with 20 bases between. The length of the CDR3 is 16 residues. CDR1 and CDR2 from the germline V gene are SGHTA and FQGNSA. The CDR3 is CASSPRPGLMTYGYTF. CDR3 sequence (DNA): TGTGCCAGCAGCCCCAGGCCCGGACTGATGACCTATGGCTACACCTTC.

The rearrangement uses TRBV7-8 and TRBJ1-2; 9 bases match TRBD1. V trimming: 3 bases; J trimming: 7 bases; junction bases outside the gene matches: 15. The CDR3 covers 17 residues. CDR1 and CDR2 from the germline V gene are SGHVS and FQNEAQ. CDR3: CASSFHLQGAPQSGYTF. The CDR3 DNA sequence: TGTGCCAGCAGCTTCCACCTACAGGGGGCGCCTCAAAGTGGCTACACCTTC.

This rearrangement joins TRBV14 to TRBJ1-2, with 9 bases fitting TRBD1. Germline trimming cut 3 bases from V and 5 bases from J; bases unmatched to any gene: 4. CDR1 and CDR2 (germline): SGHDN, FVKESK. The CDR3 has 14 amino acids. CDR3 sequence reads: CASSQWTGVYGYTF. In DNA, the CDR3 is TGTGCCAGCAGCCAGTGGACAGGGGTGTATGGCTACACCTTC.

This clonotype was counted only a few times. This chain joins TRBV9 and TRBJ2-3, with D possibly being TRBD1 (5 bases). The CDR3 covers 13 residues. Trimming cost V 3 bases and J 6 bases, with 11 bases left between them. CDR1 and CDR2 (germline): SGDLS, YYNGEE. The DNA for the CDR3 is TGTGCCAGCAGCGGAGACAGCAGTGATACGCAGTATTTT. Encoded protein: CASSGDSSDTQYF.

The chain uses TRBV20-1 and TRBJ2-2; no clear D gene. This CDR3 has 12 residues. Trimming took off 0 bases at V and 6 bases at J, with 5 bases between the two ends. In germline, CDR1 is DFQATT, CDR2 SNEGSKA (reference sequence). The DNA for the CDR3 is TGCAGTGCTAGAGATAACGCCGGGGAGCTGTTTTTT. This gives the protein CSARDNAGELFF.

The chain links TRBV7-3 to TRBJ2-3; a weak D match, TRBD1 (5 bases). The CDR3 length is 14 residues. Germline V lookup: CDR1 SGHTA, CDR2 FQGTGA. V lost 2 bases and J 5 bases, leaving 11 bases between the germline ends. The CDR3 nucleotides read TGTGCCAGCAGCTTAGGACACGGTGGAGATACGCAGTATTTT. It yields the protein CASSLGHGGDTQYF.

This chain uses TRBV11-2 with TRBJ1-5; no clear D. The germline CDR1 and CDR2 sequences are SGHAT and FQNNGV. The V end lost 5 bases, the J end lost 1 base, and 3 bases lay between the germline ends. This CDR3 is 12 amino acids long. CDR3 nucleotides: TGTGCCAGCAGCACCAGCAATCAGCCCCAGCATTTT. This gives the protein CASSTSNQPQHF. Full variable domain (outside the CDR3, taken from reference TRBV11-2 and TRBJ1-5): EAGVAQSPRYKIIEKRQSVAFWCNPISGHATLYWYQQILGQGPKLLIQFQNNGVVDDSQLPKDRFSAERLKGVDSTLKIQPAKLEDSAVYLCASSTSNQPQHFGDGTRLSIL.